Below, 32 T cell receptor beta chains from the same sample are listed, as sequenced in a study of cytomegalovirus exposure and HLA in healthy donors. Primers: 60 Vbeta forward and 13 Jbeta reverse. Sequencing used immunoSEQ multiplex PCR; TCRdb keeps in-frame clones, though not all of them. The sample holds some 75,000 clones. The sequenced sample consisted of PBMCs. The receptors were gathered from a boy younger than 18 in good health and CMV-seronegative.

CDR3 amino acids: CASSVGTGRLGDTEAFF. CDR3 in DNA: TGTGCCAGCAGCGTCGGAACGGGGAGGCTCGGGGACACTGAAGCTTTCTTT. The chain uses TRBV9 and TRBJ1-1; D is ambiguous. Germline V gene sequence: CDR1 SGDLS, CDR2 YYNGEE. Trimming stripped 2 bases from V and 3 bases from J, with 20 bases between. The CDR3 has 17 residues.

The chain links TRBV5-1 to TRBJ1-4, with 7 bases lining up with TRBD1. V lost 0 bases to trimming and J lost 8 bases; unmatched junction nucleotides: 7. The CDR3 covers 15 residues. Germline V gene lookup returns CDR1 SGHRS and CDR2 YFSETQ. CDR3 bases: TGCGCCAGCAGCTTGGGGGGGACAGAGGGAGAAAAACTGTTTTTT. Residues: CASSLGGTEGEKLFF.

This chain joins TRBV27 and TRBJ2-3; 8 bases line up with TRBD1. Germline trimming cut 1 base from V and 5 bases from J; bases unmatched to any gene: 11. This CDR3 contains 17 residues. Looked up from germline, CDR1 is MNHEY and CDR2 is SMNVEV (reference sequence). CDR3 sequence reads: CASSLWQGAVSEDTQYF. CDR3 sequence (DNA): TGTGCCAGCAGTTTATGGCAGGGGGCTGTTTCCGAAGATACGCAGTATTTT.

This chain links TRBV13 with TRBJ1-1, with 9 bases identical to TRBD1. The CDR3 totals 14 residues. Germline V gene sequence: CDR1 PRHDT, CDR2 FYEKMQ (reference sequence). With 5 bases clipped from V and 4 bases from J, the junction kept 5 bases outside the gene matches. CDR3: CASSRATGGTEAFF. CDR3 DNA sequence: TGTGCCAGCAGCCGGGCGACAGGGGGCACTGAAGCTTTCTTT.

The chain recombines TRBV10-3 with TRBJ2-3; 7 bases fit TRBD2. Germline lookup yields CDR1 ENHRY and CDR2 SYGVKD. V lost 7 bases to trimming and J lost 0 bases; unmatched junction nucleotides: 4. The CDR3 is 14 amino acids. CDR3 residues: CAITHSGSTDTQYF. As DNA, the CDR3 is TGTGCCATCACCCATAGCGGGAGCACAGATACGCAGTATTTT.

The CDR3 region is CASSFNELGAQYF. CDR3 bases: TGTGCCAGCAGCTTCAACGAGCTAGGGGCCCAGTACTTC. The chain recombines TRBV7-7 with TRBJ2-5, with D tentatively TRBD1 (5 bases). Germline CDR1 and CDR2: SSHAT and FNYEAQ (reference sequence). V lost 3 bases and J lost 9, with 14 bases in between. This CDR3 spans 13 amino acids.

V usage is TRBV30 and J usage is TRBJ2-7; 10 bases agree with TRBD1. The germline CDR1 and CDR2 sequences are GTSNPN and SVGIG (reference sequence). The V gene end was trimmed by 3 bases and the J gene end by 2 bases; junction bases not matched to a gene: 4. The CDR3 runs 14 residues. CDR3 protein: CAWSQGTGAYEQYF. The CDR3 nucleotides read TGTGCCTGGAGCCAAGGGACAGGGGCCTACGAGCAGTACTTC.

The CDR3 protein is CASGRGQGAYEQYF. CDR3 DNA: TGTGCTAGTGGACGCGGACAGGGGGCCTACGAGCAGTACTTC. This chain uses TRBV12-5 with TRBJ2-7, with 10 bases that match TRBD1. The germline V gene has CDR1 LGHNT and CDR2 FRNRAP. CDR3 size: 14 residues. V lost 6 bases and J lost 2; bases outside the gene matches: 4.

The rearrangement joins TRBV4-3 to TRBJ2-5; TRBD2 aligns across 9 bases. The trim removed 1 base at V and 5 bases at J, leaving 8 bases unmatched. The CDR3 covers 16 residues. Germline assignment: CDR1 LGHNA and CDR2 YSLEER. As DNA, the CDR3 is TGCGCCAGCAGCCAAGGCCTAGGCAGCGGGAGGGAGACCCAGTACTTC. Its translation is CASSQGLGSGRETQYF.

The chain uses TRBV19 and TRBJ1-5, with 8 bases identical to TRBD1. The CDR3 extends over 16 amino acids. Germline loops: CDR1 LNHDA, CDR2 SQIVND (reference sequence). V gave up 4 bases and J gave up 2 bases; unmatched junction bases: 7. The CDR3 here is CASSTWTGTGNQPQHF. The CDR3 DNA follows: TGTGCCAGTAGTACCTGGACAGGGACAGGCAATCAGCCCCAGCATTTT. Looking up the rest from reference TRBV19 and TRBJ1-5 gives the full variable domain: DGGITQSPKYLFRKEGQNVTLSCEQNLNHDAMYWYRQDPGQGLRLIYYSQIVNDFQKGDIAEGYSVSREKKESFPLTVTSAQKNPTAFYLCASSTWTGTGNQPQHFGDGTRLSIL.

This chain connects TRBV29-1 to TRBJ2-7; 10 bases match TRBD1. Germline V lookup: CDR1 SQVTM, CDR2 ANQGSEA. J lost 6 bases, V lost 4 bases, and 6 bases had no gene match. CDR3 length: 13 residues. CDR3 sequence reads: CSVGDRGLLEQYF. DNA for the CDR3: TGCAGCGTTGGGGACAGGGGTTTGCTCGAGCAGTACTTC.

The chain recombines TRBV4-1 with TRBJ2-2; 7 nucleotides agree with TRBD2. There are 15 residues in the CDR3. Germline CDR1 and CDR2: MGHRA and YSYEKL. The junction had 6 bases not matched to a gene; V was cut back by 8 bases and J by 0 bases. The CDR3 loop reads CASGTTNANTGELFF. CDR3 coding DNA: TGCGCCAGCGGGACTACCAATGCGAACACCGGGGAGCTGTTTTTT.

As for this clone: One end of the junction fails to match germline, which may point to a read error. The chain carries TRBV30 and TRBJ1-5; tentatively, D is TRBD1 (5 bases). Germline V gene data show CDR1 as GTSNPN and CDR2 as SVGIG (reference sequence). This CDR3 contains 15 residues. In DNA form, the CDR3 reads TGTGCCGGGAGCGTCTCTGGAGGGGGCAATCAGCCCCAGCATTTT. It specifies CAGSVSGGGNQPQHF.

The J gene is TRBJ1-5, the V gene TRBV5-5; weak D call: TRBD1 (5 bases). The CDR3 totals 19 residues. Germline V gene sequence: CDR1 SGHKS, CDR2 YYEKEE (reference sequence). V was trimmed by 4 bases and J by 1 base, leaving 24 bases between them. The CDR3 reads CASSPGGGGIGVSNQPQHF. The CDR3 coding sequence is TGTGCCAGCAGCCCTGGTGGGGGGGGGATCGGGGTCAGCAATCAGCCCCAGCATTTT.

V usage is TRBV19 and J usage is TRBJ1-1, with unresolved D. This CDR3 region has 16 residues. V lost 1 base, J lost 1 base, and 13 bases lay in between. Germline-derived CDR1 and CDR2 are LNHDA and SQIVND (reference sequence). The chain's CDR3 is CASSIGSRSGNTEAFF. The CDR3, as DNA: TGTGCCAGTAGTATAGGTAGCCGGTCGGGGAACACTGAAGCTTTCTTT.

J is TRBJ1-2 and V is TRBV2; D unresolved. This CDR3 contains 14 residues. Between the trimmed V and J ends, which lost 1 base and 2 bases, there was a span of 8 bases. Germline assignment: CDR1 SNHLY and CDR2 FYNNEI. The CDR3 sequence is CASSEGRLNYGYTF. DNA of the CDR3: TGTGCCAGCAGTGAAGGGCGGTTGAACTATGGCTACACCTTC.

This rearrangement joins TRBV15 to TRBJ1-5, with TRBD1 as a possible D gene (6 bases). Looked up from germline, CDR1 is LNHNV and CDR2 is YYDKDF (reference sequence). The CDR3 contains 16 residues. Trimming left V 0 bases short and J 4 bases short, with 13 bases between. The CDR3, as DNA: TGTGCCACCAGCAGAGATGGTGTACAGGGAAATCAGCCCCAGCATTTT. Residues: CATSRDGVQGNQPQHF.

In DNA, the CDR3 is TGTGCCAGTAGTATATACTCAGGGCACAATGAGCAGTTCTTC. It codes for CASSIYSGHNEQFF. The chain couples TRBV19 to TRBJ2-1; D is perhaps TRBD1 (5 bases). The CDR3 loop spans 14 amino acids. Looked up from germline, CDR1 is LNHDA and CDR2 is SQIVND (reference sequence). Trimming left V 2 bases short and J 5 bases short, with 10 bases between.

The genes are TRBV7-9 and TRBJ2-5; no definite D call. V lost 1 base, J lost 0 bases, and 6 bases lay in between. Per the germline V gene, CDR1 is SEHNR and CDR2 is FQNEAQ (reference sequence). The CDR3 totals 14 residues. Here the CDR3 reads CASSLVLDQETQYF. CDR3 coding DNA: TGTGCCAGCAGCTTAGTACTTGACCAAGAGACCCAGTACTTC.

The rearrangement joins TRBV30 to TRBJ1-1; 8 nucleotides line up with TRBD1. The V gene end was trimmed by 4 bases and the J gene end by 0 bases; junction bases not matched to a gene: 1. This CDR3 contains 13 residues. CDR1 is GTSNPN and CDR2 is SVGIG in the germline V gene (reference sequence). The CDR3 loop reads CAWMDRVNTEAFF. CDR3 DNA: TGTGCCTGGATGGACAGGGTGAACACTGAAGCTTTCTTT.

The chain has TRBV7-3 and TRBJ2-2; TRBD2 might be the D (5 bases). The CDR3 consists of 15 residues. Trimming left V 8 bases short and J 5 bases short, with 18 bases between. Germline lookup yields CDR1 SGHTA and CDR2 FQGTGA. The CDR3 here is CASARGTPRTGELFF. As DNA, the CDR3 is TGTGCCAGCGCCCGGGGAACGCCGCGGACCGGGGAGCTGTTTTTT.

The chain employs TRBV29-1 and TRBJ2-5; maybe TRBD2 (5 bases). Germline loops: CDR1 SQVTM, CDR2 ANQGSEA. V was cut by 4 bases and J by 4 bases, with 10 bases left in between. The CDR3 loop spans 12 amino acids. The CDR3 sequence is CSVVSGGETQYF. CDR3 DNA sequence: TGCAGCGTTGTAAGTGGAGGAGAGACCCAGTACTTC.

The V gene is TRBV19, the J gene TRBJ1-2; possibly TRBD1 for D (5 bases). Trimming stripped 4 bases from V and 8 bases from J, with 14 bases between. Germline values: CDR1 LNHDA, CDR2 SQIVND (reference sequence). This CDR3 is 13 amino acids long. The CDR3 bases are TGTGCCAGTAGTAGCCTGGGACTGGGAGGCTACACCTTC. Protein sequence: CASSSLGLGGYTF.

The chain has TRBV9 and TRBJ2-1; TRBD2 agrees at 8 bases. V lost 4 bases and J lost 7; bases outside the gene matches: 7. Germline CDR1 reads SGDLS; CDR2 reads YYNGEE. This CDR3 spans 14 amino acids. The CDR3 spells CASSLGGGQNEQFF. CDR3 DNA sequence: TGTGCCAGCAGCCTCGGGGGGGGCCAAAATGAGCAGTTCTTC.

The chain has TRBV7-7 and TRBJ2-7, with 10 bases matching TRBD1. Unmatched junction bases numbered 3, after V lost 5 bases and J lost 2 bases. The CDR3 is 14 residues long. CDR1 and CDR2 (germline): SSHAT, FNYEAQ (reference sequence). In nucleotides, the CDR3 is TGTGCCAGCAGCCCCGGGACAGGGGCCTACGAGCAGTACTTC. Translated, it gives CASSPGTGAYEQYF. Combining the CDR3 with reference TRBV7-7 and TRBJ2-7 gives the whole variable domain GAGVSQSPRYKVTKRGQDVTLRCDPISSHATLYWYQQALGQGPEFLTYFNYEAQPDKSGLPSDRFSAERPEGSISTLTIQRTEQRDSAMYRCASSPGTGAYEQYFGPGTRLTVT.

The chain recombines TRBV30 with TRBJ1-5; 7 bases agree with TRBD1. Trimming removed 2 bases from V and 6 bases from J; junction bases left unmatched: 7. Germline CDR1 and CDR2: GTSNPN and SVGIG (reference sequence). The CDR3 is 14 residues long. The CDR3 reads CAWSYRGSGQPQHF. The DNA for the CDR3 is TGTGCCTGGAGTTACAGGGGATCGGGTCAGCCCCAGCATTTT. Based on the CDR3 plus reference TRBV30 and TRBJ1-5, the full variable domain is SQTIHQWPATLVQPVGSPLSLECTVEGTSNPNLYWYRQAAGRGLQLLFYSVGIGQISSEVPQNLSASRPQDRQFILSSKKLLLSDSGFYLCAWSYRGSGQPQHFGDGTRLSIL.

V is TRBV12-5 and J is TRBJ2-2; D call uncertain. The CDR3 loop spans 14 amino acids. Germline V gene lookup returns CDR1 LGHNT and CDR2 FRNRAP. Trimming took off 6 bases at V and 8 bases at J, with 16 bases between the two ends. The CDR3: CASGQSERRGELFF. The CDR3 nucleotides are TGTGCTAGTGGCCAATCTGAAAGGAGAGGGGAGCTGTTTTTT.

This chain connects TRBV4-1 to TRBJ1-1; 10 positions agree with TRBD1. The CDR3 loop spans 16 amino acids. Germline loops: CDR1 MGHRA, CDR2 YSYEKL. V was pared by 2 bases and J by 3 bases, with 6 bases of the junction left unmatched. CDR3 in amino acids: CASSQPGTGVYTEAFF. The CDR3 DNA reads TGCGCCAGCAGCCAACCCGGGACAGGGGTGTACACTGAAGCTTTCTTT.

The V and J genes are TRBV6-6 and TRBJ1-1; 7 positions match TRBD1. Per germline, CDR1 MNHNY and CDR2 SVGAGI (reference sequence). The CDR3 is 13 amino acids. V lost 6 bases to trimming and J lost 5 bases; unmatched junction nucleotides: 6. The CDR3 loop reads CASRRTGETEAFF. Here the CDR3 DNA reads TGTGCCAGCAGACGTACAGGGGAGACTGAAGCTTTCTTT.

The chain is built from TRBV29-1 and TRBJ1-2, with a weak D call TRBD1 (5 bases). Per the germline V gene, CDR1 is SQVTM and CDR2 is ANQGSEA. Trimming took 2 bases from V and 0 from J, leaving 10 bases between them. CDR3 length: 14 residues. The CDR3 nucleotides read TGCAGCGTTGAAAGGGGCCAAGCTAACTATGGCTACACCTTC. This encodes CSVERGQANYGYTF. Together with reference TRBV29-1 and TRBJ1-2, the CDR3 gives the full variable domain: SAVISQKPSRDICQRGTSLTIQCQVDSQVTMMFWYRQQPGQSLTLIATANQGSEATYESGFVIDKFPISRPNLTFSTLTVSNMSPEDSSIYLCSVERGQANYGYTFGSGTRLTVV.

CDR3 in DNA: TGTGCCACCAGCAGACCTTCAAGGGAGGGATCGACCACTGAAGCTTTCTTT. It specifies CATSRPSREGSTTEAFF. The chain recombines TRBV15 with TRBJ1-1, with D uncertain. The CDR3 has 17 residues. CDR1 and CDR2 from the germline V gene are LNHNV and YYDKDF (reference sequence). The V end lost 2 bases, the J end lost 4 bases, and 20 bases lay between the germline ends.

This CDR3 reads CASRPGTSGTPQETQYF. CDR3 nucleotides: TGCGCCAGCAGACCCGGGACTAGCGGGACCCCTCAAGAGACCCAGTACTTC. The chain has TRBV5-1 and TRBJ2-5, with 13 bases fitting TRBD2. The CDR3 length is 17 residues. Germline V CDR1 and CDR2: SGHRS, YFSETQ. Trimming removed 5 bases from V and 2 bases from J; junction bases left unmatched: 9. Based on the CDR3 plus reference TRBV5-1 and TRBJ2-5, the full variable domain is KAGVTQTPRYLIKTRGQQVTLSCSPISGHRSVSWYQQTPGQGLQFLFEYFSETQRNKGNFPGRFSGRQFSNSRSEMNVSTLELGDSALYLCASRPGTSGTPQETQYFGPGTRLLVL.